This TCR beta chain was found in a study of vaccination and CD4 T cells after COVID-19. Study-level information: At a median around 100 days (range 35 to 161) after diagnosis, post-COVID samples were drawn. Study outcomes and limitations: Reactive clone data from convalescent patients indicated a median of roughly 86% appearing only post-vaccination.

The Oncomine TCR Beta short-read assay was applied to DNA of cultured CD4+ T cells. Each CDR3 protein is one row after TCRdb ran MiXCR on the PCR reads. The sample lists 6,500 to 9,500 distinct CDR3 sequences, around a fifth occurring once. Treatment described: roughly 11-day PBMC culture with coronavirus spike peptide pools or control peptides (ViraFEST assay). Once peptide pools had expanded antigen-specific T cells, ViraFEST sequenced TCRs. Regarding this clonotype: Its target is not known.

CDR1 and CDR2 from the germline V gene are MNHEY and SVGAGI. This CDR3 is 17 amino acids long. V was shortened by 2 bases and J by 4 bases, with 15 bases between the two germline ends. This receptor was identified in a human donor who had recovered from COVID-19. The specimen comprised CD4+ T cells from blood, cultured in vitro, sampled after SARS-CoV-2 vaccination. The chain links TRBV6-5 to TRBJ2-6; D may be TRBD1 or TRBD2 (5 bases each). The CDR3 DNA follows: TGTGCCAGCAGTTACCGGGGCGAGGGGTCCGGGGCCAACGTCCTGACTTTC. It yields the protein CASSYRGEGSGANVLTF.